This T cell receptor beta chain stems from a study of T cell responses to AZD1222 COVID-19 vaccine. Produced via immunoSEQ multiplex PCR; TCRdb's table is partial and in-frame only. The table records more than 150,000 clones, about 91% of them present only once. CDR1 is LGHNA, CDR2 YSLEER, per germline. The junction had 11 bases not matched to a gene; V was cut back by 3 bases and J by 6 bases. The CDR3 totals 16 residues. The receptor comes from an adult who received the AZD1222 COVID-19 vaccine. Sample: peripheral blood, taken 28 days after the second AZD1222 dose. The chain joins TRBV4-3 to TRBJ1-1; 9 bases are shared with TRBD1. CDR3 bases: TGCGCCAGCAGCCAGGACAGGGGATCCGGTTACGCTGAAGCTTTCTTT. Translated: CASSQDRGSGYAEAFF.